These 14 T cell receptor beta chains came from one sample sequenced in a study of shared clonotypes between healthy human individuals (TCRdb year 2020). Receptor libraries were prepared by the immunoSEQ multiplex PCR assay. TCRdb re-hosts the immuneACCESS table, in-frame sequences only. Its copies lack some clones; in the studies checked, an unresolved V gene accounts for under half of them, and the cause for the rest is not known. The sample yields 1.5 million to 2.5 million clones; roughly 95% were counted once. Of the sample, under 1.5% falls within the top ten clones. For the CD8 naive samples, CD45RO-negative cells were positively selected for CCR7, yielding a CD45RA+CCR7+ population from which TemRA cells were excluded. The sequencing sample was made of naive CD8+ T cells sorted from blood. The cell subset or site label corresponds to: CD45RA+CCR7+. The origin of the receptors is a man aged 18 to 30 in good health.

As to this clone: Other DNA sequences in this sample translate to the same CDR3. V usage is TRBV30 and J usage is TRBJ1-2; 9 bases are a match to TRBD1. Looked up from germline, CDR1 is GTSNPN and CDR2 is SVGIG (reference sequence). There are 13 residues in the CDR3. Trimming at V came to 2 bases and at J to 6 bases, leaving 4 bases not matched to a gene. The CDR3 loop is CAWSLTGGDGYTF. Written as DNA, the CDR3 is TGTGCCTGGAGTTTAACAGGGGGCGATGGCTACACCTTC.

J is TRBJ2-2 and V is TRBV5-5, with 10 bases identical to TRBD1. Trimming removed 0 bases from V and 3 bases from J; junction bases left unmatched: 2. The CDR3 length is 16 residues. CDR1 is SGHKS, CDR2 YYEKEE, per germline (reference sequence). CDR3 amino acids: CASSLATGGYTGELFF. In DNA form, the CDR3 reads TGTGCCAGCAGCTTGGCGACAGGGGGCTACACCGGGGAGCTGTTTTTT.

V and J are TRBV7-9 and TRBJ2-1; D gene unclear. CDR3 length: 15 amino acids. Germline V gene data show CDR1 as SEHNR and CDR2 as FQNEAQ (reference sequence). V dropped 4 bases and J dropped 7 bases, with 17 bases sitting between them. The CDR3 bases are TGTGCCAGCAGCTCCTCGGGCCTCGGGTGGAATGAGCAGTTCTTC. Protein sequence: CASSSSGLGWNEQFF.

The chain uses TRBV7-2 and TRBJ2-2; 8 bases align to TRBD1. The V gene end was trimmed by 5 bases and the J gene end by 7 bases; junction bases not matched to a gene: 3. The CDR3 has 13 residues. Germline assignment: CDR1 SGHTA and CDR2 FQGNSA. The CDR3: CASSATGGGELFF. In DNA, the CDR3 is TGTGCCAGCAGCGCTACAGGGGGCGGGGAGCTGTTTTTT.

The rearrangement uses TRBV7-9 and TRBJ1-3; weak D call: TRBD1 (5 bases). Trimming took off 4 bases at V and 2 bases at J, with 12 bases between the two ends. CDR3 length: 15 residues. Per germline, CDR1 SEHNR and CDR2 FQNEAQ (reference sequence). The CDR3 loop reads CASSSAEGTGNTIYF. DNA for the CDR3: TGTGCCAGCAGCTCCGCCGAGGGGACTGGAAACACCATATATTTT.

The V call is TRBV19, the J call TRBJ2-7; the match to TRBD2 covers 7 bases. The CDR3 totals 16 residues. CDR1 and CDR2 from the germline V gene are LNHDA and SQIVND (reference sequence). With V trimmed by 3 bases and J by 1 base, 9 bases remained unmatched. The CDR3: CASSIGSGATSYEQYF. CDR3 bases: TGTGCCAGTAGTATTGGGAGCGGGGCGACGTCCTACGAGCAGTACTTC.

The chain combines TRBV28 with TRBJ2-4, with 8 bases lining up with TRBD2. V gave up 6 bases and J gave up 8 bases; unmatched junction bases: 12. Germline loops: CDR1 MDHEN, CDR2 SYDVKM. This CDR3 is 15 amino acids long. The CDR3 DNA sequence: TGTGCCAGCAGCTCCGGGACTAGTGGGGGAGACATTCAGTACTTC. Translation: CASSSGTSGGDIQYF.

CDR3 bases: TGTGCCACCAGCGGGGGGACAGGGAACACTGAAGCTTTCTTT. Translated: CATSGGTGNTEAFF. The chain carries TRBV15 and TRBJ1-1; 8 bases match TRBD1. The germline V gene encodes CDR1 LNHNV and CDR2 YYDKDF (reference sequence). The CDR3 spans 14 residues. V shed 5 bases, J shed 1 base, and the junction held 3 bases outside the gene matches.

The rearrangement links TRBV7-9 to TRBJ1-1; TRBD1 agrees at 11 bases. CDR3 length equals 15 residues. The trim removed 7 bases at V and 6 bases at J, leaving 10 bases unmatched. Germline V lookup: CDR1 SEHNR, CDR2 FQNEAQ (reference sequence). CDR3 amino acids: CASIPRTGGISEAFF. The CDR3 nucleotides are TGTGCCAGCATCCCTCGGACAGGGGGCATTTCTGAAGCTTTCTTT.

The chain couples TRBV27 to TRBJ1-1; D possibly corresponds to TRBD1 (6 bases). V was clipped by 9 bases and J by 4 bases, with 15 bases between them. The CDR3 totals 13 residues. CDR1 is MNHEY and CDR2 is SMNVEV in the germline V gene (reference sequence). CDR3 residues: CASADSWGTEAFF. DNA of the CDR3: TGTGCCAGTGCGGACAGTTGGGGCACTGAAGCTTTCTTT.

The chain combines TRBV7-8 with TRBJ2-1; D gene uncertain. The CDR3 runs to 13 residues. The V end was cut by 0 bases, the J end by 2 bases, with 2 bases between. Looked up from germline, CDR1 is SGHVS and CDR2 is FQNEAQ. CDR3 DNA: TGTGCCAGCAGCTTAGCAGCCTACAATGAGCAGTTCTTC. It yields the protein CASSLAAYNEQFF.

This clone is a singleton in its sample. Other nucleotide sequences in the sample specify the same CDR3. The rearrangement joins TRBV7-8 to TRBJ2-3, with TRBD2 matching over 10 bases. The germline V gene encodes CDR1 SGHVS and CDR2 FQNEAQ. With 0 bases clipped from V and 1 base from J, the junction kept 4 bases outside the gene matches. The CDR3 contains 17 residues. The CDR3 DNA is TGTGCCAGCAGCTTAGCGCTAGCGGGAGCTGGCACAGATACGCAGTATTTT. Translation gives CASSLALAGAGTDTQYF.

V usage is TRBV27 and J usage is TRBJ2-3, with D possibly being TRBD1 (6 bases). Germline V gene sequence: CDR1 MNHEY, CDR2 SMNVEV (reference sequence). The CDR3 is 14 amino acids. V dropped 7 bases and J dropped 2 bases, with 13 bases sitting between them. CDR3 nucleotides: TGTGCCAGCATGGCACAGGGAGACACAGATACGCAGTATTTT. It is translated as CASMAQGDTDTQYF.

The CDR3, as DNA: TGTGCTAGTGCCTCGCCCGGGACAAACTCCTACGAGCAGTACTTC. This codes for CASASPGTNSYEQYF. V usage is TRBV12-5 and J usage is TRBJ2-7; D is perhaps TRBD1 (6 bases). Per the germline V gene, CDR1 is LGHNT and CDR2 is FRNRAP. V was shortened by 7 bases and J by 0 bases, with 16 bases between the two germline ends. This CDR3 has 15 residues. Supplemented by reference TRBV12-5 and TRBJ2-7, the full variable domain reads DARVTQTPRHKVTEMGQEVTMRCQPILGHNTVFWYRQTMMQGLELLAYFRNRAPLDDSGMPKDRFSAEMPDATLATLKIQPSEPRDSAVYFCASASPGTNSYEQYFGPGTRLTVT.